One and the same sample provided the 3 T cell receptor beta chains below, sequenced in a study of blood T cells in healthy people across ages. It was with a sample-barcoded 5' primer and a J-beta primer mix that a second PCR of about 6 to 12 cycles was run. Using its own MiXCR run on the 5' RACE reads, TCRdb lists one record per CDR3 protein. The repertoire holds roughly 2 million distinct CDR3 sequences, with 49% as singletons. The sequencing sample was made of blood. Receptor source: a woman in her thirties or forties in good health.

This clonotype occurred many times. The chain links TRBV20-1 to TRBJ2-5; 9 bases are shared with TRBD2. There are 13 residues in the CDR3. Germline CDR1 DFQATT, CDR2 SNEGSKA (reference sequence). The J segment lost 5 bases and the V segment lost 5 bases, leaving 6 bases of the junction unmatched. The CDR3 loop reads CSAPGLAKETQYF. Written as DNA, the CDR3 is TGCAGTGCTCCGGGACTAGCTAAGGAGACCCAGTACTTC.

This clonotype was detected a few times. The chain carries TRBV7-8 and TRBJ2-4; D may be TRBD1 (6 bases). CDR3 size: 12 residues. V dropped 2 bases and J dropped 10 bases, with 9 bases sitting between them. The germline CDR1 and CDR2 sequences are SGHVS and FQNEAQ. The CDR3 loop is CASSLYQGIQYF. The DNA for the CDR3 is TGTGCCAGCAGCTTATACCAGGGGATTCAGTACTTC. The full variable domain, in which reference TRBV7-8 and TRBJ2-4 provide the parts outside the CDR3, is GAGVSQSPRYKVAKRGQDVALRCDPISGHVSLFWYQQALGQGPEFLTYFQNEAQLDKSGLPSDRFFAERPEGSVSTLKIQRTQQEDSAVYLCASSLYQGIQYFGAGTRLSVL.

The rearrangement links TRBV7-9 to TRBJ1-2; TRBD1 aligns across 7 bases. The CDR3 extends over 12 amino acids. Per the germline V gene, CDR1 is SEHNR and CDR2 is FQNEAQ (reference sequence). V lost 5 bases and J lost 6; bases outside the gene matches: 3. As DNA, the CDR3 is TGTGCCAGCAGCCGAGGACAGGATGGCTACACCTTC. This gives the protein CASSRGQDGYTF.